One and the same sample provided the 22 T cell receptor beta chains below, sequenced in a study of blood T cell repertoires in COVID-19. The data were produced by immunoSEQ multiplex PCR, yet TCRdb's version contains in-frame clones alone and is incomplete. The data show 150,000 or so clones, roughly 84% seen once. The sample was peripheral blood. Every receptor here comes from a woman aged 50 to 60 with COVID-19, enrolled during active disease.

V usage is TRBV5-6 and J usage is TRBJ2-5; TRBD1 aligns across 9 bases. The V gene's germline CDR1 is SGHDT and CDR2 YYEEEE. There are 14 residues in the CDR3. V dropped 4 bases and J dropped 2; count of bases not matched to a gene: 3. The CDR3 is CASSKGTGQETQYF. Here the CDR3 DNA reads TGTGCCAGCAGCAAAGGGACAGGGCAAGAGACCCAGTACTTC.

The chain couples TRBV7-9 to TRBJ2-5, with D possibly matching TRBD2 (6 bases). The V end was cut by 4 bases, the J end by 0 bases, with 12 bases between. The CDR3 loop spans 15 amino acids. Germline lookup yields CDR1 SEHNR and CDR2 FQNEAQ (reference sequence). CDR3: CASSSPGGHQETQYF. CDR3 in DNA: TGTGCCAGCAGCTCGCCCGGGGGACACCAAGAGACCCAGTACTTC.

The chain employs TRBV6-5 and TRBJ2-3, with D unresolved. Trimming shortened V by 5 bases and J by 0 bases, and 12 bases separated the two germline ends. The V gene's germline CDR1 is MNHEY and CDR2 SVGAGI. CDR3 length: 15 residues. CDR3 in amino acids: CASSPLGGSTDTQYF. CDR3 bases: TGTGCCAGCAGTCCTCTAGGCGGCAGCACAGATACGCAGTATTTT.

The rearrangement links TRBV6-5 to TRBJ1-2, with D tentatively TRBD1 (5 bases). Germline V lookup: CDR1 MNHEY, CDR2 SVGAGI. The CDR3 contains 15 residues. V was pared by 6 bases and J by 0 bases, with 14 bases between. This chain's CDR3 is CASSLAQEANYGYTF. CDR3 nucleotides: TGTGCCAGCAGCTTGGCACAGGAAGCTAACTATGGCTACACCTTC.

The chain's CDR3 is CATSRGPGAYEQYF. CDR3 sequence (DNA): TGTGCCACCAGCAGAGGGCCGGGGGCCTACGAGCAGTACTTC. The chain couples TRBV15 to TRBJ2-7, with TRBD2 as a possible D gene (6 bases). Trimming removed 1 base from V and 2 bases from J, with 9 bases in between. The CDR3 runs 14 residues. Germline assignment: CDR1 LNHNV and CDR2 YYDKDF (reference sequence).

The chain combines TRBV5-6 with TRBJ2-7; D gene uncertain. The germline CDR1 and CDR2 sequences are SGHDT and YYEEEE. CDR3 size: 12 residues. The V end was cut by 1 base, the J end by 3 bases, with 5 bases between. The CDR3 nucleotides read TGTGCCAGCAGCTTGAATAGCTACGAGCAGTACTTC. Encoded protein: CASSLNSYEQYF.

The rearrangement joins TRBV6-5 to TRBJ1-6; no definite D call. V dropped 6 bases and J dropped 4 bases, with 7 bases sitting between them. This CDR3 is 13 amino acids long. Germline CDR1 is MNHEY and CDR2 is SVGAGI. In nucleotides, the CDR3 is TGTGCCAGCAGCACTGAGTATAATTCACCCCTCCACTTT. Amino acids: CASSTEYNSPLHF.

The chain carries TRBV11-3 and TRBJ1-5; weak D call: TRBD1 (5 bases). Per the germline V gene, CDR1 is SGHNT and CDR2 is YENEEA. There are 17 residues in the CDR3. The V end was cut by 1 base, the J end by 6 bases, with 19 bases between. The CDR3 nucleotides read TGTGCCAGCAGCTTAGTCCTCGGTGGCGGGGCGGGTCAGCCCCAGCATTTT. Protein product: CASSLVLGGGAGQPQHF.

On this clone: Different DNA sequences within this sample yield the same CDR3. The J gene is TRBJ1-4, the V gene TRBV3-1 (or the pseudogene TRBV3-2); D is undetermined. Trimming removed 4 bases at V and 7 bases at J, with 4 bases between. This CDR3 is built from 11 residues. Germline values: CDR1 LGHDT, CDR2 YNNKEL (reference sequence). The CDR3 DNA sequence: TGTGCCAGCAGCCCAGGTGAAAAACTGTTTTTT. This sequence encodes CASSPGEKLFF.

The V and J genes are TRBV7-8 and TRBJ2-2; maybe TRBD2 (6 bases). V was cut by 5 bases and J by 6 bases, with 16 bases left in between. Germline V gives CDR1 SGHVS, CDR2 FQNEAQ. The CDR3 length is 15 residues. This CDR3 is CASSPSVHSSGELFF. The CDR3 DNA is TGTGCCAGCAGCCCTAGCGTGCATTCGTCCGGGGAGCTGTTTTTT.

V and J are TRBV10-1 and TRBJ2-3; no reliable D call. From germline, CDR1 is WNHNN and CDR2 SYGVQD (reference sequence). The CDR3 runs 12 residues. V lost 3 bases and J 10 bases, leaving 11 bases between the germline ends. The CDR3 DNA follows: TGCGCCAGCAGTGAATGGCCTTTGTCGCAGTATTTT. This translates into CASSEWPLSQYF.

The CDR3 spells CASSLVFRGDTQYF. The DNA of the CDR3 is TGTGCCAGCAGCTTAGTGTTCCGGGGAGATACGCAGTATTTT. The rearrangement joins TRBV7-2 to TRBJ2-3; possibly TRBD2 for D (5 bases). CDR1 and CDR2 from the germline V gene are SGHTA and FQGNSA. V lost 1 base, J lost 5 bases, and 10 bases lay in between. The CDR3 is 14 residues long.

This clone has a single count. CDR3 amino acids: CASSLKAGGLWEQFF. CDR3 coding DNA: TGTGCCAGCAGCTTAAAAGCGGGGGGACTTTGGGAGCAGTTCTTC. The chain employs TRBV7-3 and TRBJ2-1, with 9 bases fitting TRBD2. Trimming removed 1 base from V and 10 bases from J; junction bases left unmatched: 8. Germline V gives CDR1 SGHTA, CDR2 FQGTGA. The length of the CDR3 is 15 residues.

The chain combines TRBV12-3 or TRBV12-4 with TRBJ2-3; TRBD2 matches at 12 bases. Germline trimming cut 7 bases from V and 9 bases from J; bases unmatched to any gene: 5. The CDR3 contains 13 residues. The CDR3 sequence is CASIWTSGVTQYF. The CDR3 coding sequence is TGTGCCAGCATATGGACTAGCGGGGTCACGCAGTATTTT.

The J gene is TRBJ2-3, the V gene TRBV30; the match to TRBD2 covers 8 bases. J lost 0 bases, V lost 3 bases, and 11 bases had no gene match. The CDR3 consists of 17 residues. CDR1 is GTSNPN, CDR2 SVGIG, per germline (reference sequence). CDR3 DNA sequence: TGTGCCTGGAGAAGGGCTAGCGGGCCTCCTAGCACAGATACGCAGTATTTT. This encodes CAWRRASGPPSTDTQYF.

This clone was observed once. CDR3 protein: CASSYSLNSYGYTF. In DNA, the CDR3 is TGTGCCAGCAGTTACTCCTTGAACAGCTATGGCTACACCTTC. V gene TRBV6-2 or TRBV6-3 combines with J gene TRBJ1-2; no definite D call. Deletions cut 0 bases from V and 4 bases from J, with 9 bases between. There are 14 residues in the CDR3. Germline V lookup: CDR1 MNHEY, CDR2 SVGEGT.

This chain uses TRBV24-1 with TRBJ2-5, with D maybe TRBD1 (6 bases). The V end lost 3 bases, the J end lost 2 bases, and 12 bases lay between the germline ends. This CDR3 contains 15 residues. Germline assignment: CDR1 KGHDR and CDR2 SFDVKD. This CDR3 is CATSDTDRLQETQYF. In DNA, the CDR3 is TGTGCCACCAGTGATACGGACAGATTACAAGAGACCCAGTACTTC.

The chain has TRBV29-1 and TRBJ2-7; 9 bases line up with TRBD1. J gave up 2 bases and V 0 bases, and 11 bases lay outside the gene matches. The CDR3 has 17 amino acids. From germline, CDR1 is SQVTM and CDR2 ANQGSEA. This CDR3 is CSVEDPTGGGETYEQYF. CDR3 sequence (DNA): TGCAGCGTTGAAGATCCGACAGGGGGAGGTGAGACCTACGAGCAGTACTTC.

This chain links TRBV18 with TRBJ2-1; 9 bases line up with TRBD1. CDR3 length equals 16 residues. Germline loops: CDR1 KGHSH, CDR2 LQKENI. V gave up 2 bases and J gave up 5 bases; unmatched junction bases: 7. DNA of the CDR3: TGTGCCAGCTCACCAACACGACAGGGGGGAAACAATGAGCAGTTCTTC. Translated, it gives CASSPTRQGGNNEQFF. Drawing the rest from reference TRBV18 and TRBJ2-1, the complete variable domain is NAGVMQNPRHLVRRRGQEARLRCSPMKGHSHVYWYRQLPEEGLKFMVYLQKENIIDESGMPKERFSAEFPKEGPSILRIQQVVRGDSAAYFCASSPTRQGGNNEQFFGPGTRLTVL.

The rearrangement joins TRBV4-1 to TRBJ1-6, with TRBD1 matching over 9 bases. The V and J ends lost 3 bases and 4 bases, in that order; junction bases with no gene match: 7. Germline CDR1 reads MGHRA; CDR2 reads YSYEKL. There are 17 residues in the CDR3. The CDR3 region is CASSQAGQGKYNSPLHF. Written as DNA, the CDR3 is TGCGCCAGCAGCCAGGCCGGACAGGGGAAGTATAATTCACCCCTCCACTTT.

The chain is built from TRBV2 and TRBJ2-7; 9 bases fit TRBD1. CDR1 is SNHLY and CDR2 is FYNNEI in the germline V gene. The CDR3 has 14 residues. V lost 10 bases to trimming and J lost 1 base; unmatched junction nucleotides: 8. The CDR3 DNA reads TGTGCCAACATGCCGGGACAGGGTTCCTACGAGCAGTACTTC. Protein sequence: CANMPGQGSYEQYF.

The rearrangement joins TRBV28 to TRBJ1-1; a weak D match, TRBD1 (5 bases). The V end lost 8 bases, the J end lost 0 bases, and 13 bases lay between the germline ends. The CDR3 covers 14 residues. Germline lookup yields CDR1 MDHEN and CDR2 SYDVKM. The CDR3 region has the DNA TGTGCCAGCCGACAGAGCCTTATGAACACTGAAGCTTTCTTT. Protein: CASRQSLMNTEAFF.